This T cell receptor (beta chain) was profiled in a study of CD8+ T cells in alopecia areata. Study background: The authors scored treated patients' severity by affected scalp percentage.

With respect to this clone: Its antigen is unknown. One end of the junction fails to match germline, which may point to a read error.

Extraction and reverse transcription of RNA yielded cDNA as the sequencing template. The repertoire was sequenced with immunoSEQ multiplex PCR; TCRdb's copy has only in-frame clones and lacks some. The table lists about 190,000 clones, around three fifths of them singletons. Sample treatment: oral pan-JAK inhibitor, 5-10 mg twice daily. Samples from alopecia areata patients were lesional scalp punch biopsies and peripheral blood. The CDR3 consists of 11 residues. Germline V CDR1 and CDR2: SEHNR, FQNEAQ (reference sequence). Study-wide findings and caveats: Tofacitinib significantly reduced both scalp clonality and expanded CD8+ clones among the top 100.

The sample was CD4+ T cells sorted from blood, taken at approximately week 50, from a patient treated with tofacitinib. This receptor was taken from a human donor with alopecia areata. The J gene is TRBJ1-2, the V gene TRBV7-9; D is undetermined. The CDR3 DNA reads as TGTGCCAGCAGCTTAGACCGTACGTTGACATTC. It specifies CASSLDRTLTF.